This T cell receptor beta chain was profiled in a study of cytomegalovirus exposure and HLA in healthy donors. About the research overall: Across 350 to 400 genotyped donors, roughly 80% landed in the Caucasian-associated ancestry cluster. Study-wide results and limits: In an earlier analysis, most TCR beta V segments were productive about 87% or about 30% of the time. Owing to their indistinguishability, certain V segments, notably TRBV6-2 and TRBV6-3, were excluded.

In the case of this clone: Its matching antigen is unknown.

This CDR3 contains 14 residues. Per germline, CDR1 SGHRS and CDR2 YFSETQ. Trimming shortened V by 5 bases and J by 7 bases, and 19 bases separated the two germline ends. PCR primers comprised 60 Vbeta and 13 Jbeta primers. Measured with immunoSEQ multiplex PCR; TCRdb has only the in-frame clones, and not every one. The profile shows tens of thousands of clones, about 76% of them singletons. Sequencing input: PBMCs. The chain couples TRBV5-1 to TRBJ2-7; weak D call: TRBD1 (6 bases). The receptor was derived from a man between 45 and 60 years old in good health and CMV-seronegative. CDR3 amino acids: CASRQGIPTGEQYF. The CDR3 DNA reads TGCGCCAGCAGGCAGGGGATCCCTACTGGGGAGCAGTACTTC.